This TCR beta chain originates from a study of cytomegalovirus exposure and HLA in healthy donors. Assay used: immunoSEQ multiplex PCR; TCRdb lists only in-frame clones, some missing. Here the sample spans fewer than 200,000 clones, about 86% being singletons. The sequencing input was PBMCs. The receptor's source is a woman aged 30 to 39 in good health and CMV-seronegative.

The CDR3 is CASSTVPRGGNNEQFF. The CDR3 nucleotides read TGTGCCAGTAGTACTGTTCCGCGGGGGGGCAATAATGAGCAGTTCTTC. The rearrangement uses TRBV19 and TRBJ2-1; 9 bases align to TRBD2. V lost 4 bases, J lost 7 bases, and 11 bases stayed unmatched. The CDR3 length is 16 residues. Germline-derived CDR1 and CDR2 are LNHDA and SQIVND (reference sequence).